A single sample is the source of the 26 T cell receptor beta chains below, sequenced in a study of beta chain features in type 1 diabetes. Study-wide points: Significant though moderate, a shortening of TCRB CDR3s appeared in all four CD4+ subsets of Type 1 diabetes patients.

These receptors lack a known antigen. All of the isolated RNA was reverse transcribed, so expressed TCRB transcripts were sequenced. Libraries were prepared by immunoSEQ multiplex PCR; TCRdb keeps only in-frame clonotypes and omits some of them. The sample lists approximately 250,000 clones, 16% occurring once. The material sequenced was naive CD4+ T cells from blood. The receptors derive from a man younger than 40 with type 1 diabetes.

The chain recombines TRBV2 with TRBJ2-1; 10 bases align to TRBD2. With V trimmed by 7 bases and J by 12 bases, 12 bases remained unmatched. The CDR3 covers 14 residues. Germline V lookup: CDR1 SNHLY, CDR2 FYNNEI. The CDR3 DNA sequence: TGTGCCAGCAACCCTAGCGGGGGACAGTATGGGCAGTTCTTC. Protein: CASNPSGGQYGQFF.

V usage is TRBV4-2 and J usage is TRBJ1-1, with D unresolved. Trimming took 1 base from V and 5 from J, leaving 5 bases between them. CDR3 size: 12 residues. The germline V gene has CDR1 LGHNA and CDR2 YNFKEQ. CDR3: CASSQGRTEAFF. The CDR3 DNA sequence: TGTGCCAGCAGCCAAGGGCGGACTGAAGCTTTCTTT.

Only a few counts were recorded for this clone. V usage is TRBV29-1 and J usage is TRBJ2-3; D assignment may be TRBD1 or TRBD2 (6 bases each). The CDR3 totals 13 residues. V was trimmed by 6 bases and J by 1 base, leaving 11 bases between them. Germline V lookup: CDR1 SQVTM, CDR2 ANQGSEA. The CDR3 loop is CSVTGAGTDTQYF. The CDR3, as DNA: TGCAGCGTGACGGGGGCTGGCACAGATACGCAGTATTTT.

This CDR3 is CSVVGVANTGELFF. For the CDR3, the DNA is TGCAGCGTTGTGGGCGTTGCGAACACCGGGGAGCTGTTTTTT. The rearrangement uses TRBV29-1 and TRBJ2-2, with D unresolved. V lost 4 bases and J 0 bases, leaving 9 bases between the germline ends. The CDR3 consists of 14 residues. From germline, CDR1 is SQVTM and CDR2 ANQGSEA.

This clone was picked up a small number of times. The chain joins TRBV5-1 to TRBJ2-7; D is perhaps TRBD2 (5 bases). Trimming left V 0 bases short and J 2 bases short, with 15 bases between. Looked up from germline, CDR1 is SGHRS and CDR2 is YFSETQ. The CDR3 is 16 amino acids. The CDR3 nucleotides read TGCGCCAGCAGCTTGGTTATCGCGGGCGGCGCCTACGAGCAGTACTTC. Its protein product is CASSLVIAGGAYEQYF.

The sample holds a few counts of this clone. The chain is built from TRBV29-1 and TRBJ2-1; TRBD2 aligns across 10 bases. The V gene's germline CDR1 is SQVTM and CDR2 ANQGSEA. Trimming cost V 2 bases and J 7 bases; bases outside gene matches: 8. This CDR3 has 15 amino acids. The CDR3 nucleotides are TGCAGCGTTGAACTAGCGGGAGACCGGAGAAATGAGCAGTTCTTC. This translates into CSVELAGDRRNEQFF.

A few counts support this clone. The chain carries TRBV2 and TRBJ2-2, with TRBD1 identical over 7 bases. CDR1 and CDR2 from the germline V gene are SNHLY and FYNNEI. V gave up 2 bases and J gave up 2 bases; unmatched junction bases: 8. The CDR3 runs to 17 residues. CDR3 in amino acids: CASSEYGTVVNTGELFF. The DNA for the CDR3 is TGTGCCAGCAGTGAATACGGGACAGTAGTTAACACCGGGGAGCTGTTTTTT.

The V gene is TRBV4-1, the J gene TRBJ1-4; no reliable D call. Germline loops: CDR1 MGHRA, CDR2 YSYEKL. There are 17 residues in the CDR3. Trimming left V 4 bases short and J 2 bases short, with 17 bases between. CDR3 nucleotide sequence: TGCGCCAGCAGCCCGCGAGAAGGCTATTCGACTAATGAAAAACTGTTTTTT. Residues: CASSPREGYSTNEKLFF.

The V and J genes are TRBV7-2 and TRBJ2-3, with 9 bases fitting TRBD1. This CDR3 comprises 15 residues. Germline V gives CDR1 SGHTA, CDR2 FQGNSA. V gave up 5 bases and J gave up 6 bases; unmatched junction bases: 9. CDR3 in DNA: TGTGCCAGCAGCGGCCGGGACAGGGTTGGGGATACGCAGTATTTT. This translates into CASSGRDRVGDTQYF.

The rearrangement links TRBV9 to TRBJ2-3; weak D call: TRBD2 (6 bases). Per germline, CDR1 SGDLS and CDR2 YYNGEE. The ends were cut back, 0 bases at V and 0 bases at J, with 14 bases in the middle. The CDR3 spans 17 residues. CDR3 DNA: TGTGCCAGCAGCGTAGGAAGAGGCGGGACTAGCACAGATACGCAGTATTTT. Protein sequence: CASSVGRGGTSTDTQYF.

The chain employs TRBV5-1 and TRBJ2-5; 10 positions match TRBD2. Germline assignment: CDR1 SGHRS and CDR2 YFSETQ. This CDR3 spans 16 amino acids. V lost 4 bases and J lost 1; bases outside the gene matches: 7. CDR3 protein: CASSIGLADTQETQYF. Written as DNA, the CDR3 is TGCGCCAGCAGCATCGGACTAGCGGATACCCAAGAGACCCAGTACTTC.

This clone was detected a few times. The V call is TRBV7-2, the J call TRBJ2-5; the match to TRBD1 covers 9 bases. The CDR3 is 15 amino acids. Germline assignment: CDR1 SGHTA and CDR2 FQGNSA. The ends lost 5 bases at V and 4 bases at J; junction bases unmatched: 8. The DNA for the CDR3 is TGTGCCAGCAGCCATAACAGGGGGCCTAGAGAGACCCAGTACTTC. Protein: CASSHNRGPRETQYF.

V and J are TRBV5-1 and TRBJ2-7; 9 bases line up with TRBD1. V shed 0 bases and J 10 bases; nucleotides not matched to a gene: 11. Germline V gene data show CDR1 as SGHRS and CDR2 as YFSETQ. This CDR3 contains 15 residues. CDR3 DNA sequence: TGCGCCAGCAGCTTGGGGGCCGCTACAGGGGGCGACCAGTACTTC. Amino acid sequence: CASSLGAATGGDQYF.

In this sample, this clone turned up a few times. CDR3 DNA: TGTGCCTGGATGGGCCCCGGACAGCTAAACACCGGGGAGCTGTTTTTT. Amino acids: CAWMGPGQLNTGELFF. The rearrangement joins TRBV30 to TRBJ2-2, with TRBD1 as a possible D gene (6 bases). CDR1 GTSNPN and CDR2 SVGIG come from the germline V gene (reference sequence). The CDR3 covers 16 residues. Between the trimmed V and J ends, which lost 4 bases and 2 bases, there was a span of 17 bases.

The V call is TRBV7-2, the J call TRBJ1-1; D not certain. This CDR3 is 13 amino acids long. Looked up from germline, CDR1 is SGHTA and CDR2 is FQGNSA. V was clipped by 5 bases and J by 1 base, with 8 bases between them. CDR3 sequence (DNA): TGTGCCAGCAGCCTGACGGGGAACACTGAAGCTTTCTTT. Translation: CASSLTGNTEAFF. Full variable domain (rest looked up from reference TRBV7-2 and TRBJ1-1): GAGVSQSPSNKVTEKGKDVELRCDPISGHTALYWYRQSLGQGLEFLIYFQGNSAPDKSGLPSDRFSAERTGGSVSTLTIQRTQQEDSAVYLCASSLTGNTEAFFGQGTRLTVV.

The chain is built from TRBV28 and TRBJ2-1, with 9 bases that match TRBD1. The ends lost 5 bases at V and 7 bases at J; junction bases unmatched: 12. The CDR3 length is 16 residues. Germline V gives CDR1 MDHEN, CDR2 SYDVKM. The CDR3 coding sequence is TGTGCCAGCAGTCCTTGGACAGGGGAAGGGGAGAATGAGCAGTTCTTC. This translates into CASSPWTGEGENEQFF.

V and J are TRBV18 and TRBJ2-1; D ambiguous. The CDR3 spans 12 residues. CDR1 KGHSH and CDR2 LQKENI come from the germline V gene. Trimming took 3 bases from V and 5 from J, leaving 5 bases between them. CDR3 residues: CASSPLNNEQFF. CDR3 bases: TGTGCCAGCTCACCCCTCAACAATGAGCAGTTCTTC.

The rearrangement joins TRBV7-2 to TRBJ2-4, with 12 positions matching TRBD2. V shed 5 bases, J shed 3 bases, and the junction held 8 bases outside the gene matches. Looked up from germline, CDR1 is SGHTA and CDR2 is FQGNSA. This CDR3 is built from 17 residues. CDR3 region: CASSPRTSGVGKNIQYF. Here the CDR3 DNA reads TGTGCCAGCAGCCCAAGGACTAGCGGGGTGGGCAAAAACATTCAGTACTTC. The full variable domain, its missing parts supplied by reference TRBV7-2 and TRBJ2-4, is GAGVSQSPSNKVTEKGKDVELRCDPISGHTALYWYRQSLGQGLEFLIYFQGNSAPDKSGLPSDRFSAERTGGSVSTLTIQRTQQEDSAVYLCASSPRTSGVGKNIQYFGAGTRLSVL.

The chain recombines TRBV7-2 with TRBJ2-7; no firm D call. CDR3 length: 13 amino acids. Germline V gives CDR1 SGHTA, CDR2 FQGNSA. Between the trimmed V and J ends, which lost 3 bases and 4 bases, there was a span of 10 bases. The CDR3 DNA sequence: TGTGCCAGCAGCTTGGGCAACTTTTACGAGCAGTACTTC. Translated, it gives CASSLGNFYEQYF.

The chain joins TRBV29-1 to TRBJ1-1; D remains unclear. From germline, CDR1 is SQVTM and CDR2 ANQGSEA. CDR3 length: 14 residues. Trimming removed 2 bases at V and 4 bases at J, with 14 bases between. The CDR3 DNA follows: TGCAGCGTTGAACAAAACCCGGGAATCACTGAAGCTTTCTTT. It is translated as CSVEQNPGITEAFF.

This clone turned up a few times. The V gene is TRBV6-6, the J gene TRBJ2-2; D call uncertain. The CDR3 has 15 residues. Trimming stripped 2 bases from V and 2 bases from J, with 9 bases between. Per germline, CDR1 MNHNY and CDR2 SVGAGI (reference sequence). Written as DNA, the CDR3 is TGTGCCAGCAGTTACCTTGGCGAAAACACCGGGGAGCTGTTTTTT. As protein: CASSYLGENTGELFF.

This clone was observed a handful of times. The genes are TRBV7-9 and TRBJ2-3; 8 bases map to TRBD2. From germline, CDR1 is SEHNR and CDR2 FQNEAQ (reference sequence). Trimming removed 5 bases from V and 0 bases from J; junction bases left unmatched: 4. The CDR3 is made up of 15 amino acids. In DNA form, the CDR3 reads TGTGCCAGCAGCAAACTAGCGGTTAGCACAGATACGCAGTATTTT. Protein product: CASSKLAVSTDTQYF.

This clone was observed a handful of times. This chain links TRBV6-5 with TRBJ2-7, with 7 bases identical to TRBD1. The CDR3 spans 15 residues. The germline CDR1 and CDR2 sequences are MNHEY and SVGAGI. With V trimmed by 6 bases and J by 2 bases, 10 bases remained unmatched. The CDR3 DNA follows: TGTGCCAGCAGAAGGGACAGCTTGGGGCCCTACGAGCAGTACTTC. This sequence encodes CASRRDSLGPYEQYF.

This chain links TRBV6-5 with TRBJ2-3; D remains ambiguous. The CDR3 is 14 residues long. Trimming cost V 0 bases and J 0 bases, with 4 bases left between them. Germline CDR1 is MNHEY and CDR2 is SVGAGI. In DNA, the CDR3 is TGTGCCAGCAGTTACTCGGGCAGCACAGATACGCAGTATTTT. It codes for CASSYSGSTDTQYF.

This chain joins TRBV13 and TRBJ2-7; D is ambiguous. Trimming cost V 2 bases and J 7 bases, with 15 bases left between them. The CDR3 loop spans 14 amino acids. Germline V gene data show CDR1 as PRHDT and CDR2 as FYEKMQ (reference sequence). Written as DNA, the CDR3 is TGTGCCAGCAGCTTATCCGGGCCCCTACTGGAGCAGTACTTC. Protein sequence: CASSLSGPLLEQYF.

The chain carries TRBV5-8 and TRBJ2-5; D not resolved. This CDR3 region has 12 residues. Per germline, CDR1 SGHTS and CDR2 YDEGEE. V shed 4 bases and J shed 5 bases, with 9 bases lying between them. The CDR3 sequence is CASSPEWETQYF. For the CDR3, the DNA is TGTGCCAGCAGCCCGGAGTGGGAGACCCAGTACTTC.